This T cell receptor beta chain was identified during a study of cytomegalovirus exposure and HLA in healthy donors. Background on the study: Earlier, 117 million unique TCR beta sequences were recovered from approximately 180 million T cells by an analysis. Findings of the study overall: In the analysis, some V segments, TRBV6-2 and TRBV6-3 included, were excluded as indistinguishable.

CDR1 is KGHSH, CDR2 LQKENI, per germline. The V end was cut by 2 bases, the J end by 1 base, with 8 bases between. This CDR3 is 14 amino acids long. PCR was performed using 60 Vbeta and 13 Jbeta primers. Measured with immunoSEQ multiplex PCR; TCRdb has only the in-frame clones, and not every one. The data contain some 93,000 clones, less than 80% of them singletons. For this clone: Its cognate antigen is unknown.

The chain recombines TRBV18 with TRBJ1-1; the D is unclear. The sequenced sample consisted of PBMCs. This receptor was taken from a boy younger than 18 in good health and CMV-seropositive. CDR3: CASSPMEPNTEAFF. In DNA, the CDR3 is TGTGCCAGCTCACCAATGGAGCCGAACACTGAAGCTTTCTTT. Variable domain in full (rest from reference TRBV18 and TRBJ1-1): NAGVMQNPRHLVRRRGQEARLRCSPMKGHSHVYWYRQLPEEGLKFMVYLQKENIIDESGMPKERFSAEFPKEGPSILRIQQVVRGDSAAYFCASSPMEPNTEAFFGQGTRLTVV.